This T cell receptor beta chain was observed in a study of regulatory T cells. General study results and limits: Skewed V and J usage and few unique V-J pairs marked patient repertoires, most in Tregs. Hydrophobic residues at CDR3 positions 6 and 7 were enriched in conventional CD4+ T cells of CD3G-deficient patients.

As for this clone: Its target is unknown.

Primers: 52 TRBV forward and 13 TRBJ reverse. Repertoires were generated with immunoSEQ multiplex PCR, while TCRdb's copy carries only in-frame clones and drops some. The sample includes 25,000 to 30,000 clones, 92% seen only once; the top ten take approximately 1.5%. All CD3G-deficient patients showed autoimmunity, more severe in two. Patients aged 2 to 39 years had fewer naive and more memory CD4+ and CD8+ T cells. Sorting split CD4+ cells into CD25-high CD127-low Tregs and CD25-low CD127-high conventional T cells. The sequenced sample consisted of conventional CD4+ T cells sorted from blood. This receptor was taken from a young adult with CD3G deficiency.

CDR3 nucleotides: TGTGCCAGCAGTTTATCTCTGAACACCGGGGAGCTGTTTTTT. This gives the protein CASSLSLNTGELFF. The chain combines TRBV27 with TRBJ2-2; D is unresolved. The CDR3 totals 14 residues. Trimming removed 0 bases at V and 1 base at J, with 3 bases between. CDR1 MNHEY and CDR2 SMNVEV come from the germline V gene (reference sequence).